A single sample gave rise to the 24 T cell receptor beta chains below, sequenced in a study of early T cells in non-severe SARS-CoV-2 infection. MiXCR, applied by TCRdb to the 5' RACE reads, yields one record per CDR3 protein. The data contain approximately 65,000 distinct CDR3 sequences, 12% of them singletons. The source material was whole blood. The receptors derive from an adult who was a healthcare worker with PCR-confirmed SARS-CoV-2 infection or an uninfected control (not recorded which).

The CDR3 DNA reads as TGTGCCAGCAGTGACTCGGGACTAGCCAGTCCCTACGAGCAGTACTTC. Residues: CASSDSGLASPYEQYF. This chain uses TRBV6-1 with TRBJ2-7; 9 nucleotides agree with TRBD2. Germline CDR1 MNHNS, CDR2 SASEGT. J gave up 2 bases and V 3 bases, and 8 bases lay outside the gene matches. This CDR3 has 16 residues.

Many counts were recorded for this clonotype. The chain combines TRBV20-1 with TRBJ2-3, with 7 positions matching TRBD1. The CDR3 runs 16 residues. Trimming removed 1 base from V and 4 bases from J; junction bases left unmatched: 11. The germline V gene has CDR1 DFQATT and CDR2 SNEGSKA (reference sequence). The CDR3 DNA sequence: TGCAGTGCTAGAGGAACCCTACAGGGGAGCGCAGATACGCAGTATTTT. Protein: CSARGTLQGSADTQYF.

This clonotype was seen repeatedly, ten times or more. DNA of the CDR3: TGTGCCATCAAGGGCGGGGGAGCCTCCACCAATGAGCAGTTCTTC. Its protein is CAIKGGGASTNEQFF. The J gene is TRBJ2-1, the V gene TRBV10-3; 7 nucleotides match TRBD2. The CDR3 has 15 residues. Trimming at V came to 7 bases and at J to 6 bases, leaving 12 bases not matched to a gene. Germline V gene sequence: CDR1 ENHRY, CDR2 SYGVKD.

V and J are TRBV19 and TRBJ1-2, with D possibly TRBD1 on 5 matching bases. Germline lookup yields CDR1 LNHDA and CDR2 SQIVND (reference sequence). CDR3 length: 13 amino acids. V lost 5 bases, J lost 4 bases, and 11 bases lay in between. The CDR3 spells CASSPLDSYGYTF. CDR3 bases: TGTGCCAGTAGTCCCCTCGACAGCTATGGCTACACCTTC.

This clonotype was seen ten or more times. The J gene is TRBJ1-2, the V gene TRBV10-3; D is possibly TRBD1 (6 bases). The germline V and J ends were trimmed by 6 bases and 2 bases, with 10 bases remaining between them. Germline CDR1 and CDR2: ENHRY and SYGVKD. The CDR3 has 13 amino acids. CDR3 sequence reads: CAISWDINYGYTF. The CDR3 region has the DNA TGTGCCATCAGCTGGGACATAAACTATGGCTACACCTTC.

This clonotype was recorded at least ten times. The chain employs TRBV30 and TRBJ2-3; no clear D gene. Germline values: CDR1 GTSNPN, CDR2 SVGIG (reference sequence). CDR3 size: 13 residues. The germline V and J ends were trimmed by 4 bases and 2 bases, with 10 bases remaining between them. The DNA for the CDR3 is TGTGCCTGGACCTCGGGTCACACAGATACGCAGTATTTT. Its translation: CAWTSGHTDTQYF.

The CDR3 loop is CASSSGDTSWGKLFF. The DNA of the CDR3 is TGTGCCAGCAGCTCGGGGGACACTAGTTGGGGAAAACTGTTTTTT. The rearrangement joins TRBV9 to TRBJ1-4, with D perhaps matching TRBD1 (6 bases). This CDR3 is built from 15 residues. With 4 bases removed from V and 10 bases from J, the gap between germline ends came to 20 bases. Germline V CDR1 and CDR2: SGDLS, YYNGEE. Combining the CDR3 with reference TRBV9 and TRBJ1-4 gives the whole variable domain DSGVTQTPKHLITATGQRVTLRCSPRSGDLSVYWYQQSLDQGLQFLIQYYNGEERAKGNILERFSAQQFPDLHSELNLSSLELGDSALYFCASSSGDTSWGKLFFGSGTQLSVL.

The J gene is TRBJ1-2, the V gene TRBV19; D remains ambiguous. With 6 bases removed from V and 8 bases from J, the gap between germline ends came to 16 bases. The V gene's germline CDR1 is LNHDA and CDR2 SQIVND (reference sequence). The CDR3 covers 13 residues. This CDR3 is CASRPGGNLGYTF. CDR3 in DNA: TGTGCCAGTAGGCCAGGTGGCAACCTCGGCTACACCTTC.

This clonotype has a count of ten or more. This chain connects TRBV29-1 to TRBJ2-3, with unresolved D. CDR1 SQVTM and CDR2 ANQGSEA come from the germline V gene. The CDR3 runs 12 residues. V lost 8 bases, J lost 2 bases, and 11 bases lay in between. Here the CDR3 DNA reads TGCAGCTCCTCCGACAACACAGATACGCAGTATTTT. Translated: CSSSDNTDTQYF.

The chain has TRBV27 and TRBJ2-7, with no clear D. V was clipped by 6 bases and J by 9 bases, with 12 bases between them. CDR1 is MNHEY and CDR2 is SMNVEV in the germline V gene (reference sequence). CDR3 length: 11 residues. CDR3 in amino acids: CASRLGRVQYF. The CDR3 DNA reads as TGTGCCAGCAGGTTGGGCAGAGTGCAGTACTTC.

This clonotype occurred a few times. The chain combines TRBV10-2 with TRBJ2-1; 8 positions agree with TRBD1. The trim removed 6 bases at V and 10 bases at J, leaving 8 bases unmatched. Germline CDR1 reads WSHSY; CDR2 reads SAAADI. The CDR3 length is 13 residues. CDR3 nucleotide sequence: TGCGCCAGCAGAGAGGACAGGGCGAGGGAGCAGTTCTTC. Translated: CASREDRAREQFF.

This clonotype was seen repeatedly, ten times or more. The chain uses TRBV11-2 and TRBJ2-5, with TRBD1 matching 11 bases. Germline V gives CDR1 SGHAT, CDR2 FQNNGV. Trimming at V came to 5 bases and at J to 3 bases, leaving 2 bases not matched to a gene. The CDR3 totals 14 residues. In DNA form, the CDR3 reads TGTGCCAGCAGCAGGACAGGGGGCGAAGAGACCCAGTACTTC. This gives the protein CASSRTGGEETQYF.

This clonotype was observed at least ten times. V is TRBV11-2 and J is TRBJ2-7; weak D call: TRBD2 (6 bases). The germline CDR1 and CDR2 sequences are SGHAT and FQNNGV. The V end was cut by 2 bases, the J end by 7 bases, with 15 bases between. The CDR3 loop spans 14 amino acids. The CDR3 coding sequence is TGTGCCAGCAGCTTATGGGGGGATCAAACGGAGCAGTACTTC. This translates into CASSLWGDQTEQYF.

The chain has TRBV12-3 or TRBV12-4 and TRBJ1-4; no reliable D call. The CDR3 totals 14 residues. The germline V and J ends were trimmed by 6 bases and 5 bases, with 13 bases remaining between them. The CDR3: CASRAGLSNEKLFF. The CDR3 DNA is TGTGCCAGCAGGGCCGGACTGAGCAATGAAAAACTGTTTTTT.

This clonotype has more than one count but fewer than ten. The V and J genes are TRBV7-6 and TRBJ2-7; the D gene is possibly TRBD2 (5 bases). Trimming pared 5 bases from V and 4 bases from J, leaving 12 bases between. The CDR3 runs 13 residues. Per the germline V gene, CDR1 is SGHVS and CDR2 is FNYEAQ. The CDR3 sequence is CASSPSEGYEQYF. CDR3 in DNA: TGTGCCAGCAGCCCGAGCGAGGGTTACGAGCAGTACTTC.

This clonotype was seen repeatedly, ten times or more. The V gene is TRBV6-6, the J gene TRBJ1-1; D unclear. CDR1 and CDR2 (germline): MNHNY, SVGAGI (reference sequence). Between the trimmed V and J ends, which lost 5 bases and 2 bases, there was a span of 6 bases. The CDR3 contains 12 residues. The CDR3 sequence is CASSRVNTEAFF. The CDR3, as DNA: TGTGCCAGCAGTCGGGTTAACACTGAAGCTTTCTTT.

The chain couples TRBV6-6 to TRBJ2-1; 9 nucleotides agree with TRBD1. The CDR3 loop spans 12 amino acids. Germline CDR1 reads MNHNY; CDR2 reads SVGAGI (reference sequence). The V segment lost 4 bases and the J segment 12 bases; nucleotides outside the gene matches: 4. Written as DNA, the CDR3 is TGTGCCAGCAGTTCTCCGGGACAGGGGCAGTTCTTC. The encoded protein is CASSSPGQGQFF.

This clonotype was seen ten or more times. The rearrangement uses TRBV5-5 and TRBJ2-6; weak D call: TRBD1 (6 bases). The CDR3 runs 15 residues. V was clipped by 2 bases and J by 1 base, with 7 bases between them. Germline V CDR1 and CDR2: SGHKS, YYEKEE (reference sequence). The CDR3 DNA sequence: TGTGCCAGCAGCTTTCAGGGGTCTGGGGCCAACGTCCTGACTTTC. Translation: CASSFQGSGANVLTF. Based on the CDR3 plus reference TRBV5-5 and TRBJ2-6, the full variable domain is DAGVTQSPTHLIKTRGQQVTLRCSPISGHKSVSWYQQVLGQGPQFIFQYYEKEERGRGNFPDRFSARQFPNYSSELNVNALLLGDSALYLCASSFQGSGANVLTFGAGSRLTVL.

This chain's CDR3 is CAWSVQASETQYF. DNA of the CDR3: TGTGCCTGGAGTGTACAGGCCTCCGAGACCCAGTACTTC. This sequence joins TRBV30 and TRBJ2-5; TRBD1 is a possible D gene (5 bases). Germline values: CDR1 GTSNPN, CDR2 SVGIG (reference sequence). This CDR3 contains 13 residues. The V and J ends lost 0 bases and 5 bases respectively, with 10 bases between them.

The rearrangement uses TRBV29-1 and TRBJ2-3; 12 positions agree with TRBD2. CDR1 and CDR2 from the germline V gene are SQVTM and ANQGSEA. The CDR3 is 15 residues long. With 8 bases clipped from V and 3 bases from J, the junction kept 9 bases outside the gene matches. In nucleotides, the CDR3 is TGCAGCCTAGCGGGGGGGGCAAAGAGGACAGATACGCAGTATTTT. This gives the protein CSLAGGAKRTDTQYF.

This chain uses TRBV11-2 with TRBJ1-1; 8 bases are shared with TRBD1. J was trimmed by 4 bases and V by 2 bases; bases with no gene match: 6. The CDR3 has 15 amino acids. The germline V gene has CDR1 SGHAT and CDR2 FQNNGV. This CDR3 reads CASSLRGQGFTEAFF. CDR3 DNA: TGTGCCAGCAGCTTACGTGGACAGGGCTTCACTGAAGCTTTCTTT.

The sample holds many counts of this clonotype. The genes are TRBV11-2 and TRBJ2-5; D not resolved. The germline CDR1 and CDR2 sequences are SGHAT and FQNNGV. The CDR3 contains 14 residues. V lost 5 bases and J 1 base, leaving 11 bases between the germline ends. CDR3 sequence: CASSLRPPQETQYF. In DNA form, the CDR3 reads TGTGCCAGCAGCCTAAGGCCCCCCCAAGAGACCCAGTACTTC.

The chain uses TRBV12-3 or TRBV12-4 and TRBJ2-3; 10 bases are a match to TRBD2. The CDR3 sequence is 14 residues long. V dropped 6 bases and J dropped 3; count of bases not matched to a gene: 3. The CDR3 protein is CASRISGGTDTQYF. CDR3 bases: TGTGCCAGCAGAATTAGCGGGGGGACAGATACGCAGTATTTT.

This clonotype was observed many times. V is TRBV29-1 and J is TRBJ2-5, with D hard to call. There are 12 residues in the CDR3. The V and J ends lost 1 base and 5 bases respectively, with 8 bases between them. The germline CDR1 and CDR2 sequences are SQVTM and ANQGSEA. The CDR3 region is CSVEGPGETQYF. CDR3 coding DNA: TGCAGCGTTGAAGGGCCTGGGGAGACCCAGTACTTC.